The 32 T cell receptor beta chains presented below share a single source sample, sequenced in a study of blood T cell repertoires in COVID-19. This table comes from immunoSEQ multiplex PCR, and its TCRdb copy is limited to in-frame clones, with some not included. The table includes under 45,000 clones, 70% to 90% detected once. Sequenced material: peripheral blood. Receptors were obtained from a man aged 50 or older with active COVID-19.

The chain links TRBV19 to TRBJ2-1, with D maybe TRBD2 (7 bases). The germline CDR1 and CDR2 sequences are LNHDA and SQIVND (reference sequence). The CDR3 consists of 15 residues. Trimming removed 5 bases at V and 6 bases at J, with 17 bases between. CDR3 DNA sequence: TGTGCCAGTAGTCCTCGGTGGGGGGGCCCCAATGAGCAGTTCTTC. This encodes CASSPRWGGPNEQFF.

V usage is TRBV6-2 or TRBV6-3 and J usage is TRBJ2-3; D gene unclear. Germline V gene sequence: CDR1 MNHEY, CDR2 SVGEGT. The CDR3 is 15 amino acids. Trimming removed 7 bases at V and 1 base at J, with 15 bases between. Here the CDR3 reads CASTPDRAGTDTQYF. In nucleotides, the CDR3 is TGTGCCAGCACCCCAGACCGCGCGGGCACAGATACGCAGTATTTT.

In this sample, this clone turned up once. The J gene is TRBJ2-6, the V gene TRBV9; D gene ambiguous. Trimming left V 3 bases short and J 1 base short, with 8 bases between. Germline assignment: CDR1 SGDLS and CDR2 YYNGEE. CDR3 size: 15 residues. The CDR3 spells CASSGVRSGANVLTF. CDR3 nucleotide sequence: TGTGCCAGCAGCGGCGTGAGGTCTGGGGCCAACGTCCTGACTTTC.

This rearrangement joins TRBV11-3 to TRBJ2-5; D perhaps matches TRBD2 (5 bases). The V end lost 0 bases, the J end lost 5 bases, and 28 bases lay between the germline ends. CDR1 and CDR2 (germline): SGHNT, YENEEA. The CDR3 loop spans 20 amino acids. In DNA, the CDR3 is TGTGCCAGCAGCTTAGAAATTTCCGCGCCGCTAGCCTGGGGAGAGGAGACCCAGTACTTC. Protein: CASSLEISAPLAWGEETQYF.

The rearrangement joins TRBV18 to TRBJ2-1, with 9 bases that match TRBD1. Trimming at V came to 4 bases and at J to 5 bases, leaving 3 bases not matched to a gene. The CDR3 runs to 14 residues. Germline-derived CDR1 and CDR2 are KGHSH and LQKENI. This CDR3 is CASSRRTGDNEQFF. Written as DNA, the CDR3 is TGTGCCAGCTCACGGAGGACAGGGGACAATGAGCAGTTCTTC. The full variable domain, with the rest looked up from reference TRBV18 and TRBJ2-1, is NAGVMQNPRHLVRRRGQEARLRCSPMKGHSHVYWYRQLPEEGLKFMVYLQKENIIDESGMPKERFSAEFPKEGPSILRIQQVVRGDSAAYFCASSRRTGDNEQFFGPGTRLTVL.

The chain carries TRBV10-3 and TRBJ2-7, with 10 bases matching TRBD1. The CDR3 loop spans 14 amino acids. Germline CDR1 reads ENHRY; CDR2 reads SYGVKD. Trimming removed 5 bases from V and 4 bases from J; junction bases left unmatched: 5. The CDR3 here is CAISRGQGLYEQYF. Here the CDR3 DNA reads TGTGCCATCAGTCGGGGACAGGGGTTGTACGAGCAGTACTTC.

The rearrangement joins TRBV7-9 to TRBJ1-1, with 8 bases lining up with TRBD1. Germline assignment: CDR1 SEHNR and CDR2 FQNEAQ (reference sequence). The CDR3 has 14 amino acids. Losses at the gene ends were 4 bases for V and 1 base for J; bases not matched to a gene: 2. The CDR3 DNA is TGTGCCAGCAGCTACAGGGGGTGGAACACTGAAGCTTTCTTT. Its protein product is CASSYRGWNTEAFF.

The table lists this clone with a few counts. This CDR3 is CASSYDRVKPDSNQPQHF. DNA for the CDR3: TGTGCCAGCAGCTATGACAGAGTGAAACCCGATAGCAATCAGCCCCAGCATTTT. The rearrangement links TRBV14 to TRBJ1-5, with D maybe TRBD1 (5 bases). Germline lookup yields CDR1 SGHDN and CDR2 FVKESK. The CDR3 covers 18 residues. The V end lost 5 bases, the J end lost 0 bases, and 20 bases lay between the germline ends. The full variable domain, its missing parts supplied by reference TRBV14 and TRBJ1-5, is EAGVTQFPSHSVIEKGQTVTLRCDPISGHDNLYWYRRVMGKEIKFLLHFVKESKQDESGMPNNRFLAERTGGTYSTLKVQPAELEDSGVYFCASSYDRVKPDSNQPQHFGDGTRLSIL.

The rearrangement links TRBV7-9 to TRBJ2-2; TRBD2 might be the D (5 bases). CDR3 size: 14 residues. Trimming pared 5 bases from V and 5 bases from J, leaving 12 bases between. Germline CDR1 SEHNR, CDR2 FQNEAQ (reference sequence). The chain's CDR3 is CASSLHEGTGELFF. CDR3 nucleotide sequence: TGTGCCAGCAGCCTCCACGAGGGTACCGGGGAGCTGTTTTTT.

The table lists this clone with a few counts. The V gene is TRBV19, the J gene TRBJ1-2; 9 positions agree with TRBD1. The length of the CDR3 is 14 residues. V lost 2 bases, J lost 6 bases, and 4 bases stayed unmatched. Germline V CDR1 and CDR2: LNHDA, SQIVND (reference sequence). CDR3 in amino acids: CASSIRGQGHGYTF. The CDR3 nucleotides read TGTGCCAGTAGTATACGAGGACAGGGGCATGGCTACACCTTC.

The chain employs TRBV6-2 or TRBV6-3 and TRBJ2-3; 11 bases are shared with TRBD2. The CDR3 is made up of 15 amino acids. Germline assignment: CDR1 MNHEY and CDR2 SVGEGT. V lost 5 bases to trimming and J lost 10 bases; unmatched junction nucleotides: 11. CDR3 DNA sequence: TGTGCCAGCAGTAAACCGGGACTAGCGGAGCTGGCGCAGTATTTT. Its protein is CASSKPGLAELAQYF.

V gene TRBV7-9 combines with J gene TRBJ1-3; TRBD1 matches at 7 bases. Germline CDR1 reads SEHNR; CDR2 reads FQNEAQ (reference sequence). CDR3 length: 15 residues. The trim removed 4 bases at V and 1 base at J, leaving 4 bases unmatched. CDR3 in DNA: TGTGCCAGCAGCTCGGACAGGCGGTCTGGAAACACCATATATTTT. This translates into CASSSDRRSGNTIYF.

The chain joins TRBV30 to TRBJ2-2, with D unclear. Germline V gene sequence: CDR1 GTSNPN, CDR2 SVGIG (reference sequence). The CDR3 is 13 amino acids. Trimming took off 1 base at V and 2 bases at J, with 5 bases between the two ends. The CDR3 DNA is TGTGCCTGGAGTGGAAGCAACACCGGGGAGCTGTTTTTT. The encoded protein is CAWSGSNTGELFF.

This rearrangement joins TRBV2 to TRBJ2-7, with D hard to call. CDR1 and CDR2 from the germline V gene are SNHLY and FYNNEI. This CDR3 has 14 amino acids. V lost 2 bases to trimming and J lost 0 bases, with 8 bases between them. CDR3 in amino acids: CASSERQDSYEQYF. The CDR3 region has the DNA TGTGCCAGCAGTGAAAGGCAGGACTCCTACGAGCAGTACTTC.

The chain couples TRBV4-3 to TRBJ2-1; D unclear. The CDR3 is 12 residues long. Germline assignment: CDR1 LGHNA and CDR2 YSLEER. Between the trimmed V and J ends, which lost 2 bases and 5 bases, there was a span of 4 bases. As DNA, the CDR3 is TGCGCCAGCAGCCAAATAAACAATGAGCAGTTCTTC. Its protein product is CASSQINNEQFF.

The rearrangement joins TRBV27 to TRBJ1-5; TRBD1 is a possible D gene (6 bases). Germline V gene lookup returns CDR1 MNHEY and CDR2 SMNVEV (reference sequence). The CDR3 spans 14 residues. V lost 3 bases to trimming and J lost 2 bases, with 8 bases between them. In DNA, the CDR3 is TGTGCCAGCAGTTTGGCAGGGGGCAATCAGCCCCAGCATTTT. As protein: CASSLAGGNQPQHF.

The chain links TRBV7-2 to TRBJ2-2, with D perhaps matching TRBD1 (5 bases). Germline loops: CDR1 SGHTA, CDR2 FQGNSA. V was trimmed by 3 bases and J by 7 bases, leaving 12 bases between them. The CDR3 sequence is 14 residues long. CDR3 protein: CASSLRQGIGELFF. As DNA, the CDR3 is TGTGCCAGCAGCTTGCGCCAGGGAATCGGGGAGCTGTTTTTT. The variable domain in full, with the rest retrieved from reference TRBV7-2 and TRBJ2-2, is GAGVSQSPSNKVTEKGKDVELRCDPISGHTALYWYRQSLGQGLEFLIYFQGNSAPDKSGLPSDRFSAERTGGSVSTLTIQRTQQEDSAVYLCASSLRQGIGELFFGEGSRLTVL.

J is TRBJ2-1 and V is TRBV7-2; a possible D gene is TRBD1 (6 bases). Germline V gene lookup returns CDR1 SGHTA and CDR2 FQGNSA. There are 13 residues in the CDR3. The ends were cut back, 4 bases at V and 6 bases at J, with 10 bases in the middle. CDR3 in DNA: TGTGCCAGCAGCTCCACAGGGCCCAATGAGCAGTTCTTC. This codes for CASSSTGPNEQFF.

The genes are TRBV7-9 and TRBJ1-6, with D perhaps matching TRBD1 (5 bases). The CDR3 consists of 16 residues. Trimming took 2 bases from V and 9 from J, leaving 17 bases between them. Germline CDR1 SEHNR, CDR2 FQNEAQ (reference sequence). CDR3 nucleotide sequence: TGTGCCAGCAGCTTACTCCTCGCCAGGGTCGGTTCACCCCTCCACTTT. This sequence encodes CASSLLLARVGSPLHF. Together with reference TRBV7-9 and TRBJ1-6, the CDR3 gives the full variable domain: DTGVSQNPRHKITKRGQNVTFRCDPISEHNRLYWYRQTLGQGPEFLTYFQNEAQLEKSRLLSDRFSAERPKGSFSTLEIQRTEQGDSAMYLCASSLLLARVGSPLHFGNGTRLTVT.

A single count supports this clone. CDR3 DNA sequence: TGTGCCAGCAGCTCGTGGGGACAGGGAAGCACAGATACGCAGTATTTT. Amino acids: CASSSWGQGSTDTQYF. This chain uses TRBV5-6 with TRBJ2-3; the match to TRBD1 covers 9 bases. This CDR3 has 16 residues. Germline CDR1 SGHDT, CDR2 YYEEEE. The V and J ends lost 3 bases and 0 bases, in that order; junction bases with no gene match: 5. The complete variable domain, with remaining parts taken from reference TRBV5-6 and TRBJ2-3, reads DAGVTQSPTHLIKTRGQQVTLRCSPKSGHDTVSWYQQALGQGPQFIFQYYEEEERQRGNFPDRFSGHQFPNYSSELNVNALLLGDSALYLCASSSWGQGSTDTQYFGPGTRLTVL.

The chain recombines TRBV27 with TRBJ2-5, with TRBD2 matching 11 bases. Germline V gene lookup returns CDR1 MNHEY and CDR2 SMNVEV (reference sequence). CDR3 length: 16 amino acids. J was trimmed by 5 bases and V by 1 base; bases with no gene match: 6. Here the CDR3 reads CASSLFPSGGRETQYF. CDR3 sequence (DNA): TGTGCCAGCAGTTTATTTCCTAGCGGGGGGCGGGAGACCCAGTACTTC.

The chain uses TRBV7-8 and TRBJ2-1; a possible D gene is TRBD2 (7 bases). Trimming took off 2 bases at V and 8 bases at J, with 19 bases between the two ends. Per germline, CDR1 SGHVS and CDR2 FQNEAQ. The CDR3 covers 16 residues. Here the CDR3 DNA reads TGTGCCAGCAGCTTAACCCTTGCGGGGGCAGGGTATGAGCAGTTCTTC. Translating gives CASSLTLAGAGYEQFF.

CDR3: CASKPGQGFNEQYF. The CDR3 nucleotides are TGCGCCAGCAAACCGGGACAGGGGTTTAACGAGCAGTACTTC. The chain employs TRBV5-1 and TRBJ2-7, with TRBD1 matching 10 bases. There are 14 residues in the CDR3. Germline CDR1 reads SGHRS; CDR2 reads YFSETQ. The ends lost 6 bases at V and 5 bases at J; junction bases unmatched: 8.

The chain employs TRBV25-1 and TRBJ1-3, with TRBD1 as a possible D gene (5 bases). Per germline, CDR1 MGHDK and CDR2 SYGVNS. The CDR3 loop spans 13 amino acids. The V gene lost 7 bases and the J gene lost 4 bases, with 11 bases spanning the gap. Here the CDR3 DNA reads TGTGCCAGCAAGGGGATTGGAGGAAACACCATATATTTT. It translates to CASKGIGGNTIYF.

This clone was observed a few times. The genes are TRBV6-5 and TRBJ2-2, with 9 nucleotides matching TRBD1. The V gene end was trimmed by 6 bases and the J gene end by 4 bases; junction bases not matched to a gene: 3. There are 14 residues in the CDR3. In germline, CDR1 is MNHEY, CDR2 SVGAGI. The CDR3 coding sequence is TGTGCCAGCAGCCGGGACAGGGCCACCGGGGAGCTGTTTTTT. As protein: CASSRDRATGELFF.

The chain recombines TRBV5-6 with TRBJ2-3; 7 nucleotides agree with TRBD2. V shed 0 bases, J shed 1 base, and the junction held 2 bases outside the gene matches. The CDR3 is made up of 15 amino acids. Germline CDR1 and CDR2: SGHDT and YYEEEE. DNA for the CDR3: TGTGCCAGCAGCTTGGTGAGCGGGGGCACAGATACGCAGTATTTT. It yields the protein CASSLVSGGTDTQYF.

The genes are TRBV7-2 and TRBJ2-3, with 12 nucleotides matching TRBD2. The junction had 4 bases not matched to a gene; V was cut back by 1 base and J by 2 bases. This CDR3 spans 17 amino acids. CDR1 SGHTA and CDR2 FQGNSA come from the germline V gene. In nucleotides, the CDR3 is TGTGCCAGCAGCTTAGGACTAGCGGGAGCTGCCACAGATACGCAGTATTTT. It codes for CASSLGLAGAATDTQYF.

The genes are TRBV5-4 and TRBJ1-1; 8 bases are shared with TRBD1. Trimming took 3 bases from V and 1 from J; bases not matched to a gene: 2. In germline, CDR1 is SGHNT, CDR2 YYREEE (reference sequence). The length of the CDR3 is 14 residues. The CDR3 here is CASSWGQENTEAFF. Here the CDR3 DNA reads TGTGCCAGCAGCTGGGGACAGGAGAACACTGAAGCTTTCTTT.

As for this clone: Because it lacks the conserved phenylalanine or tryptophan at the end, this CDR3 is likely a read error. No DNA is shown, since the ends of the CDR3 on it are uncertain; the CDR3 is the one TCRdb lists. The genes are TRBV6-5 and TRBJ2-7; TRBD2 is the table's D call, not checked against the DNA. Germline-derived CDR1 and CDR2 are MNHEY and SVGAGI. The CDR3 spans 11 amino acids, including both terminal residues. The CDR3 here is CASSYDLCTGE.

This rearrangement joins TRBV7-9 to TRBJ2-5, with no clear D. The CDR3 runs 13 residues. The germline CDR1 and CDR2 sequences are SEHNR and FQNEAQ (reference sequence). V gave up 3 bases and J gave up 5 bases, with 10 bases separating them. The CDR3 nucleotides are TGTGCCAGCAGCTTGGCAAATTGGGAGACCCAGTACTTC. This encodes CASSLANWETQYF.

This clone was counted once. This chain uses TRBV5-6 with TRBJ2-1; TRBD1 might be the D (6 bases). Trimming removed 1 base at V and 7 bases at J, with 12 bases between. CDR3 length: 14 amino acids. Germline CDR1 is SGHDT and CDR2 is YYEEEE. The CDR3 nucleotides are TGTGCCAGCAGCTTGTATCCAGGGGAGAATGAGCAGTTCTTC. Translating gives CASSLYPGENEQFF.

The rearrangement joins TRBV7-8 to TRBJ1-5; tentative D call: TRBD1 (5 bases). Germline V lookup: CDR1 SGHVS, CDR2 FQNEAQ. The CDR3 consists of 16 residues. The ends were cut back, 5 bases at V and 1 base at J, with 15 bases in the middle. CDR3 sequence: CASSLGALTSNQPQHF. In DNA, the CDR3 is TGTGCCAGCAGCCTAGGGGCGCTTACGAGCAATCAGCCCCAGCATTTT.